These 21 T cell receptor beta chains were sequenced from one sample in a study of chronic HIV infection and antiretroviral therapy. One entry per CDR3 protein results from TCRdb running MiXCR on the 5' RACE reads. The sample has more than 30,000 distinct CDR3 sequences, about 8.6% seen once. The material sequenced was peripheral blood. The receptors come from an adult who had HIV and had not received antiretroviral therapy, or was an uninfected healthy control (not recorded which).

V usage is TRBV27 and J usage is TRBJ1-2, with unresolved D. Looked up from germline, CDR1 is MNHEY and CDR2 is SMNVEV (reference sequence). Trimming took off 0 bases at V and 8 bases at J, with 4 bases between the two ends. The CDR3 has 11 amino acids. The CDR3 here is CASSLSRGYTF. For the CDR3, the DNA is TGTGCCAGCAGTTTATCGCGGGGCTACACCTTC.

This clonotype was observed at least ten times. The CDR3: CASRLRGQKNTGELFF. The CDR3 nucleotides are TGTGCCAGCAGGCTAAGGGGACAGAAGAACACCGGGGAGCTGTTTTTT. The gene calls are TRBV13 and TRBJ2-2; 7 bases agree with TRBD1. V lost 6 bases to trimming and J lost 1 base; unmatched junction nucleotides: 8. CDR1 and CDR2 from the germline V gene are PRHDT and FYEKMQ (reference sequence). CDR3 length: 16 amino acids.

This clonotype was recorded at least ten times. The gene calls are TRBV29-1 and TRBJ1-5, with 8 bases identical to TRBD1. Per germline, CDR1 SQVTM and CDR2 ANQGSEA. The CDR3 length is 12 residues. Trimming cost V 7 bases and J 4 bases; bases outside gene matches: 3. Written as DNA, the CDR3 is TGCAGCGCGACAGGGGTGAATCAGCCCCAGCATTTT. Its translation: CSATGVNQPQHF.

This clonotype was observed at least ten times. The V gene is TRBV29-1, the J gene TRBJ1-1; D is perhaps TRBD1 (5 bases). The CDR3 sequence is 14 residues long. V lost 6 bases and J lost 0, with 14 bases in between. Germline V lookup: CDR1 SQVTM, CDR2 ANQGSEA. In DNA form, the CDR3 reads TGCAGCGTCGAGGAGGGAGGGGTGAACACTGAAGCTTTCTTT. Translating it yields CSVEEGGVNTEAFF.

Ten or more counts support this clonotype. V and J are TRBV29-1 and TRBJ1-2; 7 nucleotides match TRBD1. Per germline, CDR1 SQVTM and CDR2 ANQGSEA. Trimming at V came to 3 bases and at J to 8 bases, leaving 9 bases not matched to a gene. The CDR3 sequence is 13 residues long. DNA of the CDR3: TGCAGCGTTGACAGGGGGAAGAGTGAAGGCTACACCTTC. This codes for CSVDRGKSEGYTF. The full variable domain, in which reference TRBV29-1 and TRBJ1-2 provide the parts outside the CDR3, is SAVISQKPSRDICQRGTSLTIQCQVDSQVTMMFWYRQQPGQSLTLIATANQGSEATYESGFVIDKFPISRPNLTFSTLTVSNMSPEDSSIYLCSVDRGKSEGYTFGSGTRLTVV.

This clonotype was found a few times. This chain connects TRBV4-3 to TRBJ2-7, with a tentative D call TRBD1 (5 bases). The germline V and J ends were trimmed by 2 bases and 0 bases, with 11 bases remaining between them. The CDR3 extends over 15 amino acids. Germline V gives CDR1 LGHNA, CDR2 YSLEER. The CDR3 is CASSQSLGDSYEQYF. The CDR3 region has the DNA TGCGCCAGCAGCCAATCTTTAGGGGACTCCTACGAGCAGTACTTC.

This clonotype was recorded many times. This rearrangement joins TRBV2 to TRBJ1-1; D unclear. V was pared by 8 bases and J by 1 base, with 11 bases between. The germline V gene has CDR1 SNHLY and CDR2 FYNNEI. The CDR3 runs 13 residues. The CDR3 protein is CASCAGRNTEAFF. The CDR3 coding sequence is TGTGCCAGCTGCGCGGGGAGGAACACTGAAGCTTTCTTT. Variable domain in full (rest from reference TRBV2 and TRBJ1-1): EPEVTQTPSHQVTQMGQEVILRCVPISNHLYFYWYRQILGQKVEFLVSFYNNEISEKSEIFDDQFSVERPDGSNFTLKIRSTKLEDSAMYFCASCAGRNTEAFFGQGTRLTVV.

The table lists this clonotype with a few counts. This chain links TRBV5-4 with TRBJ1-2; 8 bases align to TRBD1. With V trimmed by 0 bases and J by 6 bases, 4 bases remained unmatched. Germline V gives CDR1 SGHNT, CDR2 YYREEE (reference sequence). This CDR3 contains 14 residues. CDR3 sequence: CASSLEQGVNGYTF. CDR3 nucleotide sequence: TGTGCCAGCAGCTTGGAACAGGGGGTGAATGGCTACACCTTC. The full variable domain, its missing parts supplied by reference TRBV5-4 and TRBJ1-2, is ETGVTQSPTHLIKTRGQQVTLRCSSQSGHNTVSWYQQALGQGPQFIFQYYREEENGRGNFPPRFSGLQFPNYSSELNVNALELDDSALYLCASSLEQGVNGYTFGSGTRLTVV.

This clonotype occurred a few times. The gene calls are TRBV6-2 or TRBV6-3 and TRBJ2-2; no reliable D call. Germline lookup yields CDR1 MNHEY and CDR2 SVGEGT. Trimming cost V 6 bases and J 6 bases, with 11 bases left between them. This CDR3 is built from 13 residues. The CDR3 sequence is CASRPRSPGELFF. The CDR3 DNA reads TGTGCCAGCAGACCCCGGAGTCCCGGGGAGCTGTTTTTT.

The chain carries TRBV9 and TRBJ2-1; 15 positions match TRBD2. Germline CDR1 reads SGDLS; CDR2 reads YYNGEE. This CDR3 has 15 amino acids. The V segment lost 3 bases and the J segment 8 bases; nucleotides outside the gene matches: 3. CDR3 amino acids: CASSGTSGGAYEQFF. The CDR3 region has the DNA TGTGCCAGCAGCGGGACTAGCGGGGGGGCCTATGAGCAGTTCTTC.

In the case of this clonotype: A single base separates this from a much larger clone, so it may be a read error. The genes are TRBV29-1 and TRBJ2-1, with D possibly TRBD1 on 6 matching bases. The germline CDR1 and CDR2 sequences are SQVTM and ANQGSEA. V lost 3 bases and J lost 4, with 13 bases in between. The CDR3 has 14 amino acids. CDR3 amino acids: CSVDPLTGYNEQFF. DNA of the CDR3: TGCAGCGTTGATCCCCTGACAGGATACAATGAGCAGTTCTTC.

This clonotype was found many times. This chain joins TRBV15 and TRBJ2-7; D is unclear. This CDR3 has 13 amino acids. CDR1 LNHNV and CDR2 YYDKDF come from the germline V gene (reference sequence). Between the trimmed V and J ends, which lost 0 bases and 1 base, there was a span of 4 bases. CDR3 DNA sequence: TGTGCCACCAGCAGAGATCCTTCCTACGAGCAGTACTTC. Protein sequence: CATSRDPSYEQYF.

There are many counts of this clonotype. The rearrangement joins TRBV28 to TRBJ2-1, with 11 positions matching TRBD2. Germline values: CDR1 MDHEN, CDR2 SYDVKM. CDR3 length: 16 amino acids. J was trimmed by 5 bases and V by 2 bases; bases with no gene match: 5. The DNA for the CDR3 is TGTGCCAGCAGTTTAGCCGGGACTAGCGGTAACAATGAGCAGTTCTTC. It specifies CASSLAGTSGNNEQFF.

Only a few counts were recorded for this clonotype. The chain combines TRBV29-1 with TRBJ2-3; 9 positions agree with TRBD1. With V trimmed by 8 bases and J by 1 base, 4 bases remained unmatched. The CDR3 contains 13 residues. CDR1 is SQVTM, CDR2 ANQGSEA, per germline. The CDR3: CSSWTGGTDTQYF. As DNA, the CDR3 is TGCAGCTCTTGGACAGGGGGCACAGATACGCAGTATTTT.

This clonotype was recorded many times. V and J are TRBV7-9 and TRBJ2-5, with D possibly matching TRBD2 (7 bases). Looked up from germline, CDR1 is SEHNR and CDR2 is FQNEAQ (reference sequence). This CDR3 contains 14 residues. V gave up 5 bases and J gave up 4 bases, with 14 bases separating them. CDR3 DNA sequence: TGTGCCAGCAGCATAGGGGGGGGTCGAGAGACCCAGTACTTC. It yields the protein CASSIGGGRETQYF.

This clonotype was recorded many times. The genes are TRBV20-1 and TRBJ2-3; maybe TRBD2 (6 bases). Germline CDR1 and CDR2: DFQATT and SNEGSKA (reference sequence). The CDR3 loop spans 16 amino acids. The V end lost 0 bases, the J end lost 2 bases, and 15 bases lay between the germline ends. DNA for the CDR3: TGCAGTGCTAGAGATATGGCACTAGCTACCACAGATACGCAGTATTTT. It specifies CSARDMALATTDTQYF.

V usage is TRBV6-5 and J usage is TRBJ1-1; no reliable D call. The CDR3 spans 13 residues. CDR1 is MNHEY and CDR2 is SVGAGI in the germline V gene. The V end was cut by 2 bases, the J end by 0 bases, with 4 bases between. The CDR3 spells CASSYNVNTEAFF. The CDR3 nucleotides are TGTGCCAGCAGTTACAACGTGAACACTGAAGCTTTCTTT.

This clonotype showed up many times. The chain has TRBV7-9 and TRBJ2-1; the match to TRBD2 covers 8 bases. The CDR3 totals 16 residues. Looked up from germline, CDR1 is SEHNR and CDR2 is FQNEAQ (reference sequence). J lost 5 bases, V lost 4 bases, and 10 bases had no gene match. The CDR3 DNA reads TGTGCCAGCAGCTCCCCGACTAGCGATCGGGACAATGAGCAGTTCTTC. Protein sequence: CASSSPTSDRDNEQFF.

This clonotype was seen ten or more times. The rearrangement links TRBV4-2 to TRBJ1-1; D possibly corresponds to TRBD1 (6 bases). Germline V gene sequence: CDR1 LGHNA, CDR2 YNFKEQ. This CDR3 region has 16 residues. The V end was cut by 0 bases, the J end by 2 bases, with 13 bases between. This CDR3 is CASSQELRTANTEAFF. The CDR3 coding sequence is TGTGCCAGCAGCCAAGAACTACGGACAGCCAACACTGAAGCTTTCTTT.

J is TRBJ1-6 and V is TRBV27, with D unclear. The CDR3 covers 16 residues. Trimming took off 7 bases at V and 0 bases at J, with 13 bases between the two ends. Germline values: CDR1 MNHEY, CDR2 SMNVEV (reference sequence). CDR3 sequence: CASMVFMGSYNSPLHF. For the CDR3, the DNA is TGTGCCAGCATGGTCTTCATGGGCTCCTATAATTCACCCCTCCACTTT.

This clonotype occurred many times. As DNA, the CDR3 is TGTGCCAGCAGCGCAGTAAGCGGGGGGCCCACAGATACGCAGTATTTT. The encoded protein is CASSAVSGGPTDTQYF. This chain links TRBV9 with TRBJ2-3, with 9 nucleotides matching TRBD2. V lost 3 bases to trimming and J lost 2 bases; unmatched junction nucleotides: 7. Germline V CDR1 and CDR2: SGDLS, YYNGEE. This CDR3 contains 16 residues.